This T cell receptor (beta chain) was identified in a study of OX40 agonist ivuxolimab in advanced cancers. Study overall: In three patients, partial responses were observed, one with hepatocellular carcinoma and two with cutaneous melanoma. Study-level results: Clonal expansion was among the lowest in partial responders at 0.1-3.0 mg/kg, especially CD8+.

Autoimmune disease history or systemic immunosuppression barred patients. This table comes from immunoSEQ multiplex PCR, and its TCRdb copy is limited to in-frame clones, with some not included. The table shows 45,000 to 60,000 clones, with about 76% occurring only once. V gave up 2 bases and J gave up 0 bases, with 7 bases separating them. Germline values: CDR1 LNHNV, CDR2 YYDKDF (reference sequence). The CDR3 extends over 15 amino acids. Comments on this clone: Its antigen is currently unknown.

The rearrangement links TRBV15 to TRBJ1-4; D is undetermined. This specimen consisted of CD4+ or CD8+ T cells sorted from blood, obtained in a trial of the OX40 agonist ivuxolimab. This clonotype originated in an adult with an advanced solid tumor such as melanoma, head and neck, liver or kidney cancer. The CDR3 DNA is TGTGCCACCAGCAGAAACTTTGCAACTAATGAAAAACTGTTTTTT. Its protein product is CATSRNFATNEKLFF.